A selection of T cell receptor beta chains follows, all from one sample in a study of T cell repertoires in cytomegalovirus infection. MiXCR, applied by TCRdb to the reads, yields one record per CDR3 protein. Found here are approximately 630,000 distinct CDR3 sequences, 20% to 25% of them singletons; the top ten hold less than 9.5%. Sequencing used CD8+ T cells from PBMCs. The receptors stem from a human donor in good health (CMV status not recorded). Some clones in this sample may be carry-over from other donors' samples. CDR3s include the opening cysteine and the closing phenylalanine or tryptophan. A D gene is named only where the DNA matches it firmly. Rows may omit the clone size; those that give it use once, few, many or a size class.

clone_size	v_call	d_call	j_call	cdr3_nt	cdr3_aa
many	TRBV4-2	.	TRBJ2-7	TGTGCCAGCAGCCGGGGAGCCTACGAGCAGTACTTC	CASSRGAYEQYF
many	TRBV28	.	TRBJ2-6	TGTGCCAGCAGTTTTTCAGACAGTAGCCCTGGGGCCAACGTCCTGACTTTC	CASSFSDSSPGANVLTF
many	TRBV7-2	.	TRBJ2-1	TGTGCCAGCAGCCCGGATAGCTTGTACAATGAGCAGTTCTTC	CASSPDSLYNEQFF
.	TRBV2	TRBD1	TRBJ2-2	TGTGCCAGCAGTGCCCGGGACAGGGGCCCGCTCGGGGAGCTGTTTTTT	CASSARDRGPLGELFF
many	TRBV12-5	TRBD1	TRBJ2-2	TGTGCTAGTGGTTTGGGACCTCGCCGGACAGGGAGGTCCGGGGAGCTGTTTTTT	CASGLGPRRTGRSGELFF
.	TRBV27	TRBD1	TRBJ1-5	TGTGCCAGCAGTTTATCGGGGGACAGGGTGGTTGAGCCCCAGCATTTT	CASSLSGDRVVEPQHF
few	TRBV7-6	.	TRBJ2-3	TGTGCCAGCAGCTTAACCCGGGGGCCCACAGATACGCAGTATTTT	CASSLTRGPTDTQYF
few	TRBV7-9	.	TRBJ2-7	TGTGCCAGCAGCCCCCCCCGAGTCGGAGGTATAGTAGAGCAGTACTTC	CASSPPRVGGIVEQYF
.	TRBV28	.	TRBJ1-2	TGTGCCAGCAGTTCCCCCACCCGCTTGTTCTATGGCTACACCTTC	CASSSPTRLFYGYTF
.	TRBV20-1	.	TRBJ2-5	TGCAGTGCCCCTGGGACCTTCAGGGGAAGAGAAACCCAGTACTTC	CSAPGTFRGRETQYF
many	TRBV7-2	TRBD2	TRBJ2-7	TGTGCCAGCAGCTTATCGACTAGCGCTTACTACGAGCAGTACTTC	CASSLSTSAYYEQYF
many	TRBV7-8	TRBD1	TRBJ2-7	TGTGCCAGCAGCGTCCGGGACAGAGTATCCTACGAGCAGTACTTC	CASSVRDRVSYEQYF
once	TRBV7-9	.	TRBJ1-1	TGTGCCAGCAGCTTATCGAGAGGGGGGCGGACTGAAGCTTTCTTT	CASSLSRGGRTEAFF
many	TRBV7-8	TRBD2	TRBJ2-3	TGTGCCAGCAGAACCGAGCGGGGGGGCCGCGCAGATACGCAGTATTTT	CASRTERGGRADTQYF
.	TRBV6-5	.	TRBJ1-1	TGTGCCAGCAGTTACGGTGGACACGCTAACACTGAAGCTTTCTTT	CASSYGGHANTEAFF
few	TRBV7-9	.	TRBJ1-2	TGTGCCAGCAGCCCCGAGCCCATTCCGGACAACTATGGCTACACCTTC	CASSPEPIPDNYGYTF
.	TRBV10-3	.	TRBJ1-5	TGTGCCATCAGTCTTTCCTCTAGTACCGGGAATCAGCCCCAGCATTTT	CAISLSSSTGNQPQHF
.	TRBV11-2	.	TRBJ1-2	TGTGCCAGCAGCTTGGCCCGGGACTTCTATGGCTACACCTTC	CASSLARDFYGYTF
.	TRBV7-9	TRBD1	TRBJ2-7	TGTGCCAGCAGCTCCGGACAGGGGATAACCTACGAGCAGTACTTC	CASSSGQGITYEQYF
.	TRBV20-1	TRBD1	TRBJ1-1	TGCAGTGCTAAATTCGAGGACAGGGGGATTAACACTGAAGCTTTCTTT	CSAKFEDRGINTEAFF
few	TRBV19	.	TRBJ1-6	TGTGCCAGTAGTATCTCCGGGGACGCCACCCTCCACTTT	CASSISGDATLHF
.	TRBV7-9	.	TRBJ1-5	TGTGCCAGCAGCTCAAGGACCAATCAGCCCCAGCATTTT	CASSSRTNQPQHF
.	TRBV7-9	.	TRBJ1-1	TGTGCCAGCAGCCCGGAGGGGGATGGAACTGAAGCTTTCTTT	CASSPEGDGTEAFF
few	TRBV29-1	TRBD1	TRBJ1-1	TGCAGCGTTGAGACAGGGTACGACACTGAAGCTTTCTTT	CSVETGYDTEAFF
.	TRBV7-9	.	TRBJ2-5	TGTGCCAGCAGCATCCGGGACGAGGAGACCCAGTACTTC	CASSIRDEETQYF
many	TRBV7-8	TRBD2	TRBJ2-5	TGTGCCAGCAGCTTAGCGGGCGGGAGGGGTGGAATGACCCAGTACTTC	CASSLAGGRGGMTQYF
many	TRBV7-2	TRBD1	TRBJ1-6	TGTGCCAGCAGCCCCTACGACAGGGCCCAATCTTTGTTTTCACCCCTCCACTTT	CASSPYDRAQSLFSPLHF